A selection of T cell receptor beta chains follows, all from one sample in a study of shared clonotypes between healthy human individuals. Profiled with immunoSEQ multiplex PCR; TCRdb holds only in-frame clones, not every one. Of 2.3 million or so clones in the sample, 93% were seen once. Sample: naive CD4+ T cells from PBMCs. These receptors all come from a man aged 18 to 30 in good health. Some clones in this sample may be carry-over from other donors' samples. Each CDR3 is given with its conserved first and last residue. The order of the fields is J gene, clone size, D gene, V gene, CDR3 protein, CDR3 DNA. The D gene is left open where the match is weak. Not every row has a clone size; where given, it reads once, few, many or a size class.

>TRBJ1-2|once|TRBD1|TRBV4-2
CASSHLQGADYGYTF
TGTGCCAGCAGCCACCTACAGGGGGCTGACTATGGCTACACCTTC
>TRBJ2-2|-|-|TRBV1
CTSSQGLAGMNTGELFF
TGCACCAGCAGCCAAGGACTAGCGGGGATGAACACCGGGGAGCTGTTTTTT
>TRBJ2-3|-|-|TRBV5-6
CASSLVPGFTDTQYF
TGTGCCAGCAGCTTGGTCCCCGGTTTCACAGATACGCAGTATTTT
>TRBJ2-7|-|TRBD2|TRBV5-1
CASSLRSGSYEQYF
TGCGCCAGCAGCCTCCGGAGCGGGAGCTACGAGCAGTACTTC
>TRBJ1-3|-|-|TRBV5-1
CASSLAPPGRESGNTIYF
TGCGCCAGCAGCTTGGCCCCACCGGGACGGGAGTCTGGAAACACCATATATTTT
>TRBJ2-5|once|-|TRBV5-6
CASSLVGGETQYF
TGTGCCAGCAGCTTGGTGGGGGGAGAGACCCAGTACTTC
>TRBJ2-1|-|-|TRBV5-4
CASSRLGQPNEQFF
TGTGCCAGCAGCAGATTAGGACAGCCCAATGAGCAGTTCTTC
>TRBJ1-2|-|-|TRBV6-1
CASSAGANYGYTF
TGTGCCAGTTCGGCAGGAGCTAACTATGGCTACACCTTC
>TRBJ2-3|-|TRBD1|TRBV5-1
CASSSSRDSWYF
TGCGCCAGCAGCTCGTCCCGGGACAGTTGGTATTTT
>TRBJ1-2|-|TRBD1|TRBV4-1
CASRTLDGTVGSYTF
TGCGCCAGCAGAACACTAGACGGGACAGTGGGCAGCTACACCTTC
>TRBJ2-3|once|TRBD1|TRBV5-1
CASSLQGVYLGGTDTQYF
TGCGCCAGCAGCTTGCAGGGGGTGTACCTCGGTGGCACAGATACGCAGTATTTT
>TRBJ1-2|-|-|TRBV6-1
CASSEGGSNYGYTF
TGTGCCAGCAGTGAAGGGGGCAGCAACTATGGCTACACCTTC
>TRBJ2-2|-|-|TRBV4-1
CASSPRDSFNTGELFF
TGCGCCAGCAGCCCGCGGGACAGCTTCAACACCGGGGAGCTGTTTTTT
>TRBJ2-1|-|TRBD2|TRBV5-1
CASSFSGSAYNEQFF
TGCGCCAGCAGCTTTAGCGGGAGCGCGTACAATGAGCAGTTCTTC
>TRBJ2-7|-|TRBD2|TRBV11-2
CASSLVLTFGLVNHEQYF
TGTGCCAGCAGCTTAGTGTTGACCTTCGGACTAGTGAACCACGAGCAGTACTTC
>TRBJ2-7|-|-|TRBV10-3
CAIRSGTGFSYEQYF
TGTGCCATCAGGAGCGGGACAGGTTTTTCCTACGAGCAGTACTTC
>TRBJ1-4|-|-|TRBV29-1
CSVAGPTATNEKLFF
TGCAGCGTGGCCGGGCCGACAGCGACTAATGAAAAACTGTTTTTT
>TRBJ2-5|-|-|TRBV15
CATSRDEGTETQYF
TGTGCCACCAGCAGAGATGAGGGAACAGAGACCCAGTACTTC
>TRBJ1-5|-|TRBD1|TRBV30
CAWSTGGDQPQHF
TGTGCCTGGAGTACAGGGGGCGATCAGCCCCAGCATTTT
>TRBJ2-7|-|TRBD1|TRBV4-1
CASSLFWLQGASSYEQYF
TGCGCCAGCAGCCTCTTTTGGCTGCAGGGGGCTTCGTCCTACGAGCAGTACTTC
>TRBJ1-2|-|-|TRBV6-6
CASSSELYGYTF
TGTGCCAGCAGCTCAGAATTATATGGCTACACCTTC
>TRBJ2-5|-|-|TRBV9
CASSDTLVGETQYF
TGTGCCAGCAGCGATACCCTAGTGGGGGAGACCCAGTACTTC
>TRBJ2-7|-|-|TRBV27
CASSFGGPRLISYEQYF
TGTGCCAGCAGTTTTGGCGGACCCCGCCTTATCTCCTACGAGCAGTACTTC
>TRBJ1-1|-|-|TRBV5-4
CASSLWSAVNTEAFF
TGTGCCAGCAGCTTGTGGTCAGCTGTAAACACTGAAGCTTTCTTT
>TRBJ1-4|once|TRBD1|TRBV28
CASSATGVYEKLFF
TGTGCCAGCAGTGCCACAGGGGTTTATGAAAAACTGTTTTTT
>TRBJ2-2|-|TRBD1|TRBV7-9
CASSRQGLDTGELFF
TGTGCCAGCAGCCGACAGGGTCTGGACACCGGGGAGCTGTTTTTT
>TRBJ2-5|-|TRBD2|TRBV7-2
CASSRSGRGRETQYF
TGTGCCAGCAGCCGTAGCGGGAGGGGCAGAGAGACCCAGTACTTC
>TRBJ2-5|-|-|TRBV11-2
CASSPPRAGETQYF
TGTGCCAGCAGCCCCCCCAGGGCGGGGGAGACCCAGTACTTC
>TRBJ2-1|-|-|TRBV7-3
CASSLKGYTEQFF
TGTGCCAGCAGCTTAAAAGGGTATACTGAGCAGTTCTTC